This record covers a single T cell receptor (beta chain). This sample was included in a study of technical replicates of blood from a few donors. Clones were read by immunoSEQ multiplex PCR, and TCRdb kept only the in-frame ones, dropping some. Of about 70,000 clones in the sample, around 97% were seen once. Germline lookup yields CDR1 SQVTM and CDR2 ANQGSEA. V lost 5 bases to trimming and J lost 10 bases, with 12 bases between them. This CDR3 has 11 residues. The TCR comes from a human donor in good health. The sequenced sample was T cells isolated from PBMCs. V gene TRBV29-1 combines with J gene TRBJ2-1, with D uncertain. CDR3: CSVSVLEEQFF. In nucleotides, the CDR3 is TGCAGCGTTTCGGTACTCGAGGAGCAGTTCTTC.